This entry lists 9 T cell receptor beta chains sequenced from one sample in a study of blood T cells in healthy people across ages (dated by TCRdb to between 2014 and 2016). Libraries were made using 5' RACE. A second PCR of roughly 7 to 11 cycles was performed with a sample-barcoded 5' primer and a J-beta primer mix. The raw public data were reprocessed by TCRdb itself: fastp quality trimming at Q25, MiXCR clonotype calling, in-frame beta chains only. Rows are unified per CDR3 protein, each entry keeping the most common DNA and genes. For this sample there are over 1,500,000 distinct CDR3 sequences; roughly two fifths appear just once. The ten largest clones represent about 23% of the sample. Specimen: blood. The receptors stem from a human donor in good health.

This clonotype came up many times. V and J are TRBV25-1 and TRBJ2-1; D assignment may be TRBD1 or TRBD2 (5 bases each). The CDR3 runs to 14 residues. Germline V CDR1 and CDR2: MGHDK, SYGVNS. V was cut by 2 bases and J by 6 bases, with 11 bases left in between. The CDR3 DNA sequence: TGTGCCAGCAGTGAACAGGGACGTAGCAATGAGCAGTTCTTC. This sequence encodes CASSEQGRSNEQFF.

This clonotype turned up a few times. This chain joins TRBV7-2 and TRBJ1-1; the D is unclear. The CDR3 has 13 amino acids. Between the trimmed V and J ends, which lost 1 base and 4 bases, there was a span of 7 bases. Germline-derived CDR1 and CDR2 are SGHTA and FQGNSA. The CDR3: CASSLGFATEAFF. CDR3 bases: TGTGCCAGCAGCTTAGGCTTCGCCACTGAAGCTTTCTTT.

Concerning this clonotype: This may arise from a read error, as a much more abundant clone is one base away. V is TRBV6-2 or TRBV6-3 and J is TRBJ2-7; 9 bases agree with TRBD1. CDR1 and CDR2 from the germline V gene are MNHEY and SVGEGT. This CDR3 spans 14 amino acids. The J segment lost 6 bases and the V segment lost 6 bases, leaving 9 bases of the junction unmatched. Here the CDR3 reads CASRPGQGQGEQYF. In nucleotides, the CDR3 is TGTGCCAGCAGGCCAGGACAGGGGCAGGGCGAGCAGTACTTC.

V gene TRBV29-1 combines with J gene TRBJ2-5; tentatively, D is TRBD1 or TRBD2 (5 bases each). Trimming took off 4 bases at V and 5 bases at J, with 17 bases between the two ends. CDR1 and CDR2 (germline): SQVTM, ANQGSEA. The CDR3 spans 14 residues. CDR3 protein: CSVAGASNGETQYF. CDR3 in DNA: TGCAGCGTTGCCGGGGCCTCAAACGGGGAGACCCAGTACTTC.

Only a few counts were recorded for this clonotype. CDR3 nucleotides: TGTGCCTTCAAAATTCCAGGGGGCACTGAAGCTTTCTTT. Its translation is CAFKIPGGTEAFF. The chain links TRBV10-3 to TRBJ1-1; the match to TRBD1 covers 7 bases. Germline trimming cut 11 bases from V and 4 bases from J; bases unmatched to any gene: 10. Germline CDR1 reads ENHRY; CDR2 reads SYGVKD. This CDR3 contains 13 residues.

The chain recombines TRBV7-2 with TRBJ2-5; D possibly corresponds to TRBD1 (6 bases). Trimming left V 3 bases short and J 1 base short, with 9 bases between. This CDR3 contains 14 residues. Germline CDR1 reads SGHTA; CDR2 reads FQGNSA. CDR3 sequence: CASSFDRTQETQYF. DNA for the CDR3: TGTGCCAGCAGCTTTGACAGGACCCAAGAGACCCAGTACTTC.

This clonotype is a singleton in its sample. Compared with germline, one end of the junction differs, possibly owing to a read error. The rearrangement links TRBV7-7 to TRBJ1-6; 9 bases are a match to TRBD1. CDR1 SSHAT and CDR2 FNYEAQ come from the germline V gene (reference sequence). This CDR3 is 17 amino acids long. The CDR3, as DNA: TGTGCTAGCAGCTTAATTTGGACCGGGACAGGGATTTCACCCCTCCACTTT. This codes for CASSLIWTGTGISPLHF.

This clonotype appeared a few times. The J gene is TRBJ2-3, the V gene TRBV7-9; D unresolved. V was trimmed by 3 bases and J by 4 bases, leaving 5 bases between them. Germline lookup yields CDR1 SEHNR and CDR2 FQNEAQ (reference sequence). The CDR3 consists of 12 residues. CDR3 DNA sequence: TGTGCCAGCAGCTTGCACGCAGATACGCAGTATTTT. It specifies CASSLHADTQYF.

This clonotype has just a few counts. The gene calls are TRBV6-2 or TRBV6-3 and TRBJ2-7; D gene unclear. CDR1 and CDR2 (germline): MNHEY, SVGEGT. Trimming stripped 3 bases from V and 6 bases from J, with 12 bases between. This CDR3 is built from 13 residues. Here the CDR3 DNA reads TGTGCCAGCAGTTATGAGAATCTGGTCGAGCAGTACTTC. It specifies CASSYENLVEQYF.